This T cell receptor beta chain was recovered during a study of Graves' ophthalmopathy and Graves' hyperthyroidism. Overall study: Over 18 months of follow-up, stable hyperthyroidism required that no ophthalmopathy appear. Study results and caveats: It was with 65% to 71% sensitivity and around 75% specificity that the model predicted ophthalmopathy progression. Detection in blood was also observed for most expanded thyroid clonotypes above 0.001 frequency.

Clinical symptoms and serum thyroxine were used for diagnosis; TRAb, thyroid ultrasound and orbital computed tomography were also relied on. CDR3 regions of TCR beta were amplified from RNA transcripts. RT-PCR in the first round used HTBI primers; a second-round multiplex PCR followed. One entry per CDR3 protein, called by TCRdb with MiXCR from the multiplex PCR reads. The sample includes about 600,000 distinct CDR3 sequences, less than 40% of them seen just once. This clonotype came up a few times. Its specificity is not known. Between the trimmed V and J ends, which lost 5 bases and 5 bases, there was a span of 15 bases. CDR1 and CDR2 from the germline V gene are DFQATT and SNEGSKA (reference sequence). The CDR3 contains 14 residues.

Sequences were obtained from peripheral blood or thyroid tissue (not recorded which). This TCR was sampled from an adult man with Graves' hyperthyroidism. The rearrangement links TRBV20-1 to TRBJ2-2; D may be TRBD2 (6 bases). The CDR3 sequence is CSAWGSSGTGELFF. DNA for the CDR3: TGCAGTGCTTGGGGTTCCAGCGGGACCGGGGAGCTGTTTTTT.